This T cell receptor (beta chain) derives from a study of blood T cell repertoires in COVID-19. J lost 6 bases, V lost 5 bases, and 6 bases had no gene match. The CDR3 covers 14 residues. Germline V gene data show CDR1 as LGHDT and CDR2 as YNNKEL (reference sequence). Here immunoSEQ multiplex PCR was the method, and the copy in TCRdb shows in-frame clones only, minus some. The repertoire includes 150,000 to 200,000 clones, around 83% of them detected once, and 0.99% sits in the top ten. The genes are TRBV3-1 (or the pseudogene TRBV3-2) and TRBJ2-1; 8 bases line up with TRBD2. The sequencing input was peripheral blood. The sequence was collected from a man aged 18 to 30 with acute or convalescent COVID-19. CDR3 region: CASSRPGLVNEQFF. CDR3 in DNA: TGTGCCAGCAGCAGACCGGGACTAGTCAATGAGCAGTTCTTC.